What follows describes a single T cell receptor (beta chain). This record comes from a study of blood T cell repertoires in COVID-19. About the research overall: Samples came from the United States, Italy and Spain, spanning acute and convalescent COVID-19. The cDNA or gDNA used as material had been derived from T cells, B-cell-depleted T cells, or PBMCs.

This CDR3 is 14 amino acids long. Germline V gene lookup returns CDR1 MDHEN and CDR2 SYDVKM. V was shortened by 8 bases and J by 4 bases, with 15 bases between the two germline ends. Clones were read by immunoSEQ multiplex PCR, and TCRdb kept only the in-frame ones, dropping some. Of 200,000 to 250,000 clones listed, about 88% are singletons. The rearrangement joins TRBV28 to TRBJ1-5; D is ambiguous. The sequenced sample was peripheral blood. This TCR came from a man between 40 and 49 years old with active or convalescent COVID-19. CDR3 in amino acids: CASAWAGLNQPQHF. The DNA for the CDR3 is TGTGCCAGCGCCTGGGCGGGGTTAAATCAGCCCCAGCATTTT.